This TCR beta chain was profiled in a study of blood T cell repertoires in COVID-19. Study context: The study drew acute and convalescent COVID-19 samples from the United States, Italy and Spain.

The CDR3 sequence is 15 residues long. Germline CDR1 reads MDHEN; CDR2 reads SYDVKM. Trimming took 6 bases from V and 3 from J; bases not matched to a gene: 6. Categorization into cohorts depended on clinical history that participants reported. Clones were sequenced by immunoSEQ multiplex PCR, and TCRdb holds only the in-frame ones, with some missing. The data contain about 360,000 clones, more than 75% of them singletons. The clonotype comes from a man in his forties in a cohort exposed to, infected with or recovered from COVID-19 (not recorded which). J is TRBJ2-7 and V is TRBV28, with TRBD2 matching 12 bases. Sequenced sample: PBMCs or T cells enriched from blood (not recorded which). The CDR3 DNA reads as TGTGCCAGCAGCCGCGGACTAGCGGGACACTACGAGCAGTACTTC. Translating gives CASSRGLAGHYEQYF.